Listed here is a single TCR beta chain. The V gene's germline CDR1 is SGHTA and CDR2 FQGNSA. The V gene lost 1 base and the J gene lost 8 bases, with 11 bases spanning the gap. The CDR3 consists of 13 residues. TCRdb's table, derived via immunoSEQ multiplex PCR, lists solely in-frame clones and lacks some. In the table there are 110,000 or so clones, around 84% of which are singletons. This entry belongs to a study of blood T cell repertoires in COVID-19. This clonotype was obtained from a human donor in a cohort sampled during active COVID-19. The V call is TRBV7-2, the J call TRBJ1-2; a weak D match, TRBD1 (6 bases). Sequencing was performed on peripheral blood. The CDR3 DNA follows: TGTGCCAGCAGCTTAGGGACAGTGAGGGGCTACACCTTC. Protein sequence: CASSLGTVRGYTF.